The clone carrying this TCR beta chain was detected ten times or more. RNA transcripts provided the source from which TCR beta CDR3 regions were amplified. RT-PCR in the first round (using the HTBI primer set) targeted the TCR CDR3. From the multiplex PCR reads, TCRdb called clonotypes with MiXCR, one entry per CDR3 protein. The sample records around 300,000 distinct CDR3 sequences, roughly an eighth being singletons. The entry originates in a study of T cells in Graves' hyperthyroidism and ophthalmopathy. Sequences were obtained from blood. The source of this sequence is a woman aged 40 to 49 with Graves' ophthalmopathy.

In DNA, the CDR3 is TGTGCCAGCAGCTTACGGGGGTTGAGCTCCTACGAGCAGTACTTC. It encodes CASSLRGLSSYEQYF. The chain combines TRBV7-2 with TRBJ2-7, with D perhaps TRBD2 (6 bases). Trimming shortened V by 2 bases and J by 0 bases, and 11 bases separated the two germline ends. This CDR3 has 15 residues. The V gene's germline CDR1 is SGHTA and CDR2 FQGNSA.